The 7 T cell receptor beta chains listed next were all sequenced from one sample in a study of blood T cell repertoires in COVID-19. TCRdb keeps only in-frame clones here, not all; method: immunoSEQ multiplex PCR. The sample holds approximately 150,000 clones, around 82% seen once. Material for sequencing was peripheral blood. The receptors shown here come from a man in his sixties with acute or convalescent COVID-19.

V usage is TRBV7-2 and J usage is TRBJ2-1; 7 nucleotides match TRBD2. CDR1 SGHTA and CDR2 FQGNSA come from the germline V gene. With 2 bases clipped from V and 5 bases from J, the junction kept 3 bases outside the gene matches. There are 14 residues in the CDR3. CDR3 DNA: TGTGCCAGCAGCTTATCCAGCGGGGACAATGAGCAGTTCTTC. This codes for CASSLSSGDNEQFF.

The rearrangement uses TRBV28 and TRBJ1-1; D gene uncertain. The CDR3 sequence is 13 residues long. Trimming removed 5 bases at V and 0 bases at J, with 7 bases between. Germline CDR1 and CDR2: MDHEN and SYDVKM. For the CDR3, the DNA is TGTGCCAGCAGTCCCAGTATGAACACTGAAGCTTTCTTT. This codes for CASSPSMNTEAFF. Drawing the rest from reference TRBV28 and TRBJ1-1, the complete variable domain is DVKVTQSSRYLVKRTGEKVFLECVQDMDHENMFWYRQDPGLGLRLIYFSYDVKMKEKGDIPEGYSVSREKKERFSLILESASTNQTSMYLCASSPSMNTEAFFGQGTRLTVV.

CDR3 amino acids: CASSRTGLSGNTIYF. The CDR3 region has the DNA TGTGCCAGCAGCCGGACAGGTCTCTCTGGAAACACCATATATTTT. This sequence joins TRBV7-2 and TRBJ1-3; 7 nucleotides match TRBD1. This CDR3 is 15 amino acids long. V lost 5 bases, J lost 0 bases, and 4 bases stayed unmatched. Germline-derived CDR1 and CDR2 are SGHTA and FQGNSA.

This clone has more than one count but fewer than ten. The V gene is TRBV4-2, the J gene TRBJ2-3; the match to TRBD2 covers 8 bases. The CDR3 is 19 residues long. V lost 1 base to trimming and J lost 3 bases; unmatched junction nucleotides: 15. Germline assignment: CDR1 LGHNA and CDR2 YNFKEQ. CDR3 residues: CASSQGGLAGVLGTDTQYF. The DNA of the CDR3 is TGTGCCAGCAGCCAAGGGGGGCTAGCGGGCGTTCTCGGGACAGATACGCAGTATTTT.

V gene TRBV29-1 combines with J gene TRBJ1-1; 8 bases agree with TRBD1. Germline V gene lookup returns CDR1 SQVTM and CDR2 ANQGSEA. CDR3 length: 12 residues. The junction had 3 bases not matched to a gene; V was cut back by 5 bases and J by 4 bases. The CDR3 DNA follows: TGCAGCGTTTATACAGGGGGCACTGAAGCTTTCTTT. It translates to CSVYTGGTEAFF.

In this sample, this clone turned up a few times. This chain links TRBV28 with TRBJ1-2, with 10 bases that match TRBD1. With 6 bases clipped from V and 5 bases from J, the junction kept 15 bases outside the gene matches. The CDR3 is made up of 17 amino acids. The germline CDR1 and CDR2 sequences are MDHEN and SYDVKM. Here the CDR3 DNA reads TGTGCCAGCAGCCCTCTCTTACGACAGGGGGCCTTTTATGGCTACACCTTC. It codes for CASSPLLRQGAFYGYTF.

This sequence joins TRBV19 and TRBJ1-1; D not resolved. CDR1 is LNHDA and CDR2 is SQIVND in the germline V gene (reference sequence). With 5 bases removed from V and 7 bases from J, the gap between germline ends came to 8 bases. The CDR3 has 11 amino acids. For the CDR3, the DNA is TGTGCCAGTAGTTCGCCGAGTGAAGCTTTCTTT. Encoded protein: CASSSPSEAFF. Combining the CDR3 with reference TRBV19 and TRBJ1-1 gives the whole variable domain DGGITQSPKYLFRKEGQNVTLSCEQNLNHDAMYWYRQDPGQGLRLIYYSQIVNDFQKGDIAEGYSVSREKKESFPLTVTSAQKNPTAFYLCASSSPSEAFFGQGTRLTVV.